This T cell receptor (beta chain) was recovered during a study of blood T cell repertoires in COVID-19 (dated by TCRdb to the early 2020s). Regarding the complete study: The collaborator samples originated in the United States, Italy and Spain and spanned the acute and convalescent phases of COVID-19. The material from the prospective study consisted of cDNA or gDNA derived from T cells, B-cell-depleted T cells, or PBMCs. The dataset comprised deeply sampled blood TCRbeta repertoires from subjects exposed to, actively infected with, or recovered from COVID-19. A freely available public database, intended as a resource for researchers studying the immune response to SARS-CoV-2, is where the repertoires were released. Samples came from the ongoing ImmuneRACE study (first 160 participants) plus 1,254 subjects from 6 global collaborators. Sample metadata almost always included a de-identified subject ID, COVID-19 status, age in years and sex. HLA class I and class II types, where available, came from metadata supplied by the sample provider rather than from assay-based typing. The paper as a whole reports these results and caveats: The quantity of clinical and demographic metadata differed by source and by participant and was supplied without curation.

In Seattle, one collaborating source enrolled patients while the infection was active and tracked those patients longitudinally over the course of disease. Each collaborating institution followed its own protocols to collect whole blood in K2EDTA tubes. For TCRbeta analysis, collaborators shipped samples in one of three forms: frozen whole blood, isolated PBMCs, or DNA extracted from either of those sample types. TCRbeta CDR3 regions were amplified from genomic DNA by means of the immunoSEQ Assay, a bias-controlled multiplex PCR. On the authors' methods: The number of nucleated cells in each sample was estimated by amplification of reference gene primers within the assay. To quantify the absolute abundance of each unique TCRbeta CDR3 rearrangement, sequence reads were collapsed and filtered. For each sample, productive Simpson clonality was calculated by taking the square root of Simpson's diversity index across productive rearrangements. TCRdb took over this immuneACCESS table, retaining in-frame rearrangements with V and J assigned. Such tables are incomplete; in checked studies, under half of the missing clones stem from an unresolved V gene, and the remainder is unexplained. The DNA gave D and trimming, while V, J and clone size come from that table. This sample comprises about 170,000 clones, more than 75% of them detected only once. The ten biggest clones cover around 5.1% of the sample.

This clone was counted once. There is no known antigen for this receptor. Qualities for individual bases were not recorded, and no much larger clone is one base off. Sequences MGHDK (CDR1) and SYGVNS (CDR2) are obtained from the germline V gene. The CDR3 runs 11 residues from the cysteine to the phenylalanine. Solely the CDR3 DNA is kept, with 33 bases framed from the first base. V loses 8 bases of germline sequence and J loses 7 bases, and the interval between the two ends is 11 bases. The receptor's source is a man aged 18 to 35 with COVID-19, enrolled during active disease. The sequence is built from TRBV25-1 and TRBJ1-1; the D gene assignment is ambiguous. The sequencing input was peripheral blood. The encoded CDR3 is CASQGGGEAFF. The nucleotide sequence is TGTGCCAGCCAAGGTGGAGGTGAAGCTTTCTTT.